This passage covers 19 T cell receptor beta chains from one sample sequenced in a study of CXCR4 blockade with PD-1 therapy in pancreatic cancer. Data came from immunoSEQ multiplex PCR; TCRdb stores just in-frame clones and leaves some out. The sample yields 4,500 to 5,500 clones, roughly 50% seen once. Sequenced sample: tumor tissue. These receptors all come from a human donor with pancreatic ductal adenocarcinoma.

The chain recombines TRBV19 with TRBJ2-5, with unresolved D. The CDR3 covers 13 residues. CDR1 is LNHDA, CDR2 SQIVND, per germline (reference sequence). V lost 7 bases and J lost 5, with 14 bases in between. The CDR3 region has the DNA TGTGCCAGTACTGGGATAGGAAGGGAGACCCAGTACTTC. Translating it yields CASTGIGRETQYF. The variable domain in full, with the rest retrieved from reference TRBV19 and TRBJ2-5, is DGGITQSPKYLFRKEGQNVTLSCEQNLNHDAMYWYRQDPGQGLRLIYYSQIVNDFQKGDIAEGYSVSREKKESFPLTVTSAQKNPTAFYLCASTGIGRETQYFGPGTRLLVL.

CDR3 nucleotides: TGCAGCGTTCGACTAGCGGGAGAGGGCACCGGGGAGCTGTTTTTT. Its protein product is CSVRLAGEGTGELFF. The rearrangement uses TRBV29-1 and TRBJ2-2, with 12 positions matching TRBD2. This CDR3 spans 15 amino acids. V was clipped by 5 bases and J by 4 bases; unmatched bases: 5. Looked up from germline, CDR1 is SQVTM and CDR2 is ANQGSEA.

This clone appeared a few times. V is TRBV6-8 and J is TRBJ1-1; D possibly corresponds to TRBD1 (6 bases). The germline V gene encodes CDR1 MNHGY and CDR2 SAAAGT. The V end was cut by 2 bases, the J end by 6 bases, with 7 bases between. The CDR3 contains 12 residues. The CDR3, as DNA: TGTGCCAGCAGTTACAGACAGGCTGAAGCTTTCTTT. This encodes CASSYRQAEAFF.

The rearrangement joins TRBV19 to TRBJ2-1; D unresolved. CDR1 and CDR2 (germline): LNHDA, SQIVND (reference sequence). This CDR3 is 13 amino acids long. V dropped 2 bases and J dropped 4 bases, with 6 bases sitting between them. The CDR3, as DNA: TGTGCCAGTAGTATACGGCCTTACAATGAGCAGTTCTTC. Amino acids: CASSIRPYNEQFF. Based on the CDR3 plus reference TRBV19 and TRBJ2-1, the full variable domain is DGGITQSPKYLFRKEGQNVTLSCEQNLNHDAMYWYRQDPGQGLRLIYYSQIVNDFQKGDIAEGYSVSREKKESFPLTVTSAQKNPTAFYLCASSIRPYNEQFFGPGTRLTVL.

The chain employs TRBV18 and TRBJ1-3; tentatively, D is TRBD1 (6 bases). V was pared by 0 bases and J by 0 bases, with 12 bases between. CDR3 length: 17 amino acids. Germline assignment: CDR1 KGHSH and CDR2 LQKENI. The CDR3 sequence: CASSPPRQDYSGNTIYF. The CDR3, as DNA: TGTGCCAGCTCACCACCGCGACAGGATTACTCTGGAAACACCATATATTTT. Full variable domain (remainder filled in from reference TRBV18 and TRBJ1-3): NAGVMQNPRHLVRRRGQEARLRCSPMKGHSHVYWYRQLPEEGLKFMVYLQKENIIDESGMPKERFSAEFPKEGPSILRIQQVVRGDSAAYFCASSPPRQDYSGNTIYFGEGSWLTVV.

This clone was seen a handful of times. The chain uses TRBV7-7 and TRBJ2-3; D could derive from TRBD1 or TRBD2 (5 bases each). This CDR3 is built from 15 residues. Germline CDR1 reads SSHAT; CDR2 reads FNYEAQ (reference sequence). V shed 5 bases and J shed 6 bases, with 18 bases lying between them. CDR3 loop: CASSPQPGPPDTQYF. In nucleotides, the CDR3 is TGTGCCAGCAGCCCTCAGCCGGGACCCCCGGATACGCAGTATTTT.

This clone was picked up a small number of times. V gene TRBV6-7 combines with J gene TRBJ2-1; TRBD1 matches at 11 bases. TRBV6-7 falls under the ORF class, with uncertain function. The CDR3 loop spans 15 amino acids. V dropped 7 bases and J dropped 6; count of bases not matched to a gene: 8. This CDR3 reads CASTPGGQGVNEQFF. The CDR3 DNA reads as TGTGCCAGCACCCCAGGGGGACAGGGGGTCAATGAGCAGTTCTTC.

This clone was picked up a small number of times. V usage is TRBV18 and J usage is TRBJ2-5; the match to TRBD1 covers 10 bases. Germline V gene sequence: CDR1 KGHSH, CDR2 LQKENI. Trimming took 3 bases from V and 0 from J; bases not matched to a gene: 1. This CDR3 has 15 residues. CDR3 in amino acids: CASSPGQGYQETQYF. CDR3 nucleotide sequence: TGTGCCAGCTCACCGGGACAGGGGTACCAAGAGACCCAGTACTTC.

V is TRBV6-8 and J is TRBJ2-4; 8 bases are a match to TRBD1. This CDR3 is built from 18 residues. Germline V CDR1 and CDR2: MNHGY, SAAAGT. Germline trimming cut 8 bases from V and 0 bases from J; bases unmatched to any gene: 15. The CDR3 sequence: CASLGEPQGAVAKNIQYF. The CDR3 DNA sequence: TGTGCCAGCCTTGGGGAGCCCCAGGGGGCGGTAGCCAAAAACATTCAGTACTTC.

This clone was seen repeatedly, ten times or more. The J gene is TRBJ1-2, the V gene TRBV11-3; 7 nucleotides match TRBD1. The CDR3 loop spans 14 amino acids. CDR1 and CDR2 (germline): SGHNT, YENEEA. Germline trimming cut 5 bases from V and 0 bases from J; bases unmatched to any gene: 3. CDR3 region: CASSRDSSNYGYTF. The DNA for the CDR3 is TGTGCCAGCAGCCGGGACAGCTCTAACTATGGCTACACCTTC.

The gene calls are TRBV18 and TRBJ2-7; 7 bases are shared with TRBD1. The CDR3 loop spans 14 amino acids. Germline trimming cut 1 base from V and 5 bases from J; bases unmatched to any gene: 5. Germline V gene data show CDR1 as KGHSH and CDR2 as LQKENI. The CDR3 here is CASSPQGGEDEQYF. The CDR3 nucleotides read TGTGCCAGCTCACCACAAGGGGGCGAAGACGAGCAGTACTTC.

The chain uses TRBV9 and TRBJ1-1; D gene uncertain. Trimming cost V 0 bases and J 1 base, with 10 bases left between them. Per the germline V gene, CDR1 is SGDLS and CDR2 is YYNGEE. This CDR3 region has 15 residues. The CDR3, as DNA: TGTGCCAGCAGCGTAGGCGGAGGACCGAACACTGAAGCTTTCTTT. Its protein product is CASSVGGGPNTEAFF. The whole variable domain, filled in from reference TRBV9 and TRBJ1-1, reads DSGVTQTPKHLITATGQRVTLRCSPRSGDLSVYWYQQSLDQGLQFLIQYYNGEERAKGNILERFSAQQFPDLHSELNLSSLELGDSALYFCASSVGGGPNTEAFFGQGTRLTVV.

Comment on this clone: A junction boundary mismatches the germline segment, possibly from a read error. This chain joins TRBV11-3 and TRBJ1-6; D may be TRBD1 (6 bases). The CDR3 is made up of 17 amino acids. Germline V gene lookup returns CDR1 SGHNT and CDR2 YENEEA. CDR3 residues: CASSTARQGSRGSPLHF. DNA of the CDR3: TGTGCCAGCAGCACCGCCCGGCAGGGCAGTAGGGGGTCACCCCTCCATTTT.

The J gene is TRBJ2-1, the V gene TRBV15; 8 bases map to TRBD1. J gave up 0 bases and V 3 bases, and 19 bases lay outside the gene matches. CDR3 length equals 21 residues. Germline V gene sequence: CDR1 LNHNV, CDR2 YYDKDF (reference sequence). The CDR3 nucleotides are TGTGCCACCAGCAGGATAAGAGGGGGTCAGGGGGCCGGTAGCTCCTACAATGAGCAGTTCTTC. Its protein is CATSRIRGGQGAGSSYNEQFF.

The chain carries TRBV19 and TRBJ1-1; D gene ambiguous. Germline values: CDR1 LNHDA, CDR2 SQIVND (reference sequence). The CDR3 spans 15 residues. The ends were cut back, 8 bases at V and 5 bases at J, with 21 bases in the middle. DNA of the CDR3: TGTGCCAGTGCTAACCCCCAACCACATAGGACTGAAGCTTTCTTT. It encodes CASANPQPHRTEAFF. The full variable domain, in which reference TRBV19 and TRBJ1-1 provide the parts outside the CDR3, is DGGITQSPKYLFRKEGQNVTLSCEQNLNHDAMYWYRQDPGQGLRLIYYSQIVNDFQKGDIAEGYSVSREKKESFPLTVTSAQKNPTAFYLCASANPQPHRTEAFFGQGTRLTVV.

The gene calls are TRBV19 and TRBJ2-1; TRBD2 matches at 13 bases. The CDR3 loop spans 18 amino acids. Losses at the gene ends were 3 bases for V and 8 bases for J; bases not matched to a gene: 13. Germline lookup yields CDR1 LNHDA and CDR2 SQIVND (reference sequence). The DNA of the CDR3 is TGTGCCAGTAGTATCCGACAGGGCGGGACTAGCGGGAATCATGAGCAGTTCTTC. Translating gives CASSIRQGGTSGNHEQFF.

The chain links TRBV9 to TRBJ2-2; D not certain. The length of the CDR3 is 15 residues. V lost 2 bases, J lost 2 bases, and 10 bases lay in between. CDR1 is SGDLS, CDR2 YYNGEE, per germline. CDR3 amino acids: CASSVRQFNTGELFF. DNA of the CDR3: TGTGCCAGCAGCGTTAGGCAGTTCAACACCGGGGAGCTGTTTTTT.

The CDR3: CASSISTDTGELFF. The CDR3 DNA follows: TGCGCCAGCAGCATCAGTACTGACACCGGGGAGCTGTTTTTT. This chain joins TRBV5-1 and TRBJ2-2; D is unclear. V shed 4 bases and J shed 3 bases, with 10 bases lying between them. The V gene's germline CDR1 is SGHRS and CDR2 YFSETQ. There are 14 residues in the CDR3.

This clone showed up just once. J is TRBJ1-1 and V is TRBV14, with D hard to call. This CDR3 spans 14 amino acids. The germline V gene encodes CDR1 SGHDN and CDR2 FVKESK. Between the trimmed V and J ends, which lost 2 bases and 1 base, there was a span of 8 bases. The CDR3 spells CASSQWVWNTEAFF. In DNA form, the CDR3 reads TGTGCCAGCAGCCAATGGGTGTGGAACACTGAAGCTTTCTTT.